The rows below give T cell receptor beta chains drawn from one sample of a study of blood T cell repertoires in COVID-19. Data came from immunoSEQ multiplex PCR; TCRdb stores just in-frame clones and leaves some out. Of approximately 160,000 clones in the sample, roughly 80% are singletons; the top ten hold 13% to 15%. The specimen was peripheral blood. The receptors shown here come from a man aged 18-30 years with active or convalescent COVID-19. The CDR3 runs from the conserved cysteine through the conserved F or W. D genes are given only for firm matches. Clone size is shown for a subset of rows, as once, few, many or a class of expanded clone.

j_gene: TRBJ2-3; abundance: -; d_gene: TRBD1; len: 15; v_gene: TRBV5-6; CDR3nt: TGTGCCAGCAGCTGGGGGACAGGGTTTCCAGATACGCAGTATTTT; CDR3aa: CASSWGTGFPDTQYF
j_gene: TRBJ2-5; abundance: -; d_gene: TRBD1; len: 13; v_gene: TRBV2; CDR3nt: TGTGCCAGCAGGGCTGACAGGGGCGAGACCCAGTACTTC; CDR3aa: CASRADRGETQYF
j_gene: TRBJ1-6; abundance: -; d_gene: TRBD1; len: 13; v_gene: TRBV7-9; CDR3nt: TGTGCCAGCCGGACAGGGCAGAATTCACCCCTCCACTTT; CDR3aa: CASRTGQNSPLHF
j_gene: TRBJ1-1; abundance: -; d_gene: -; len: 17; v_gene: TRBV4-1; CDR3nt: TGCGCCAGCAGCCAAGTCCACGGGACTGTTATGAACACTGAAGCTTTCTTT; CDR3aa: CASSQVHGTVMNTEAFF
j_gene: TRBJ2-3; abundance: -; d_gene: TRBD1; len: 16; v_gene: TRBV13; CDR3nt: TGTGCCAGCAGCTACGGACAGGGCCTCATCACAGATACGCAGTATTTT; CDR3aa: CASSYGQGLITDTQYF
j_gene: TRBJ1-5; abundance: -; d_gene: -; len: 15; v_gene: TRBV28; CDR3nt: TGTGCCAGCACCCCGCCGGGGTGGAGCAATCAGCCCCAGCATTTT; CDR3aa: CASTPPGWSNQPQHF
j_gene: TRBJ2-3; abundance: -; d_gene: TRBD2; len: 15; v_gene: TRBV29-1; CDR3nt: TGCAGCGTTGCCTTTTCAGCGGGAGTCGCAGATACGCAGTATTTT; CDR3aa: CSVAFSAGVADTQYF
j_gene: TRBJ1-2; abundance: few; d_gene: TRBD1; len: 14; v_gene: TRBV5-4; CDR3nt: TGTGCCAGCAGTTCCGCGGGACAGCACTATGGCTACACCTTC; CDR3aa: CASSSAGQHYGYTF
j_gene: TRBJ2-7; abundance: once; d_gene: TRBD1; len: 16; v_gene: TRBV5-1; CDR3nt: TGCGCCAGCAGCTTAGGTTCAGGGGGCGGTATCTACGAGCAGTACTTC; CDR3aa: CASSLGSGGGIYEQYF
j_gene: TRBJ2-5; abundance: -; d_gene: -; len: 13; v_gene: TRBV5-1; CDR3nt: TGCGCCAGCAGCTTGTCAGGGTGGGAGACCCAGTACTTC; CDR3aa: CASSLSGWETQYF
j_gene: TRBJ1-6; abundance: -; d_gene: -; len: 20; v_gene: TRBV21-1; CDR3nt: TGTGCCAGCAGCAAAGAGTGGGGACAGGTCCCAAGCTCCTATAATTCACCCCTCCACTTT; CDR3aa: CASSKEWGQVPSSYNSPLHF
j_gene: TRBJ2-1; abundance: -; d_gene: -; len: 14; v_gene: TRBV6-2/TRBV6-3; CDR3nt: TGTGCCAGCAGTTCGAGGACAGCTTACAATGAGCAGTTCTTC; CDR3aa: CASSSRTAYNEQFF
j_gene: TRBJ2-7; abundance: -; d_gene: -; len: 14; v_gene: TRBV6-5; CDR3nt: TGTGCCAGCAGTTACGGTCAGGGCGCCTACGAGCAGTACTTC; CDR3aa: CASSYGQGAYEQYF
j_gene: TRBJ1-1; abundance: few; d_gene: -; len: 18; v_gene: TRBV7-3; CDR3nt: TGTGCCAGCAGCTTAACAACGCCCACCCTGGCAGGGCGCCCTGAAGCTTTCTTT; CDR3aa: CASSLTTPTLAGRPEAFF
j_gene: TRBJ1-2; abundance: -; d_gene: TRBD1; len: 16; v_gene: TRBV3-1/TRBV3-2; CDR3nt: TGTGCCAGCAGCCAACCTCCCGGACAGGGAGACTATGGCTACACCTTC; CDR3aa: CASSQPPGQGDYGYTF
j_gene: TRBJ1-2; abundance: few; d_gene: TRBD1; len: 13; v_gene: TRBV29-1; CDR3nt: TGCAGCGTTGGTACCCCCGGGACAGGGTCACCACCCTTC; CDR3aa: CSVGTPGTGSPPF
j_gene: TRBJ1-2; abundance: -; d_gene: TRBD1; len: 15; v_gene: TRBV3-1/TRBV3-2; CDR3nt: TGTGCCAGCAGCTTAACACAGGGGGCGAACTATGGCTACACCTTC; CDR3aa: CASSLTQGANYGYTF
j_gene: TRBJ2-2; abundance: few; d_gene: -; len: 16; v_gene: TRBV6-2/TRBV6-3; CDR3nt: TGTGCCAGCAGTCCACGGGGTCGGGGGATCACCGGGGAGCTGTTTTTT; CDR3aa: CASSPRGRGITGELFF
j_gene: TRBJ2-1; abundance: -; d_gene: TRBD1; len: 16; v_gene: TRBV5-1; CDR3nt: TGCGCCAGCAGCTCGGAACGGTTCACAGGGGGCCGAGAGCAGTTCTTC; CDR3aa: CASSSERFTGGREQFF
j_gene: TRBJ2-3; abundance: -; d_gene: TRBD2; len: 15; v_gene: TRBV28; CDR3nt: TGTGCCACCTTAACTAGCGGGAGCGTCGGAGATACGCAGTATTTT; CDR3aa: CATLTSGSVGDTQYF
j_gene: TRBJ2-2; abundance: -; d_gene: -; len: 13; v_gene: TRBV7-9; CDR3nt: TGTGCCAGCAGGACAGAATACACCGGGGAGCTGTTTTTT; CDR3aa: CASRTEYTGELFF
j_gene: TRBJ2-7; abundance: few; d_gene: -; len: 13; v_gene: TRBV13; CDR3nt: TGTGCCAGCAGCTTATCGGGGAACTACGAGCAGTACTTC; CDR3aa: CASSLSGNYEQYF
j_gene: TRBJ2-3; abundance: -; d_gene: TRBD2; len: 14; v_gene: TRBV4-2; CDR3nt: TGTGCCAGCAGCCGACTAGCGGGCACAGATACGCAGTATTTT; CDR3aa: CASSRLAGTDTQYF
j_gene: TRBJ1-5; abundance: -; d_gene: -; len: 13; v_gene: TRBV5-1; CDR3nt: TGCGCCAGCAGCTTAGGAGACAATCAGCCCCAGCATTTT; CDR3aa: CASSLGDNQPQHF
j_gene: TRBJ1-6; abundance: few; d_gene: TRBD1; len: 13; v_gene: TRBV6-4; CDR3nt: TGTGCCAGCCCGACAGGGGACAGTTCACCCCTCCACTTT; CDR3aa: CASPTGDSSPLHF
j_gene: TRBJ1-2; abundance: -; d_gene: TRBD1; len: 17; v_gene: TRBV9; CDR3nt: TGTGCCAGCAGCGTATCTGACAGGGGGCGCTTGGATACTGGCTACACCTTC; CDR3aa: CASSVSDRGRLDTGYTF
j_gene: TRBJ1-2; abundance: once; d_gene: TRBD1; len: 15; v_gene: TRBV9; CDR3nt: TGTGCCAGCAGCCCAGACGGGGGACAGTTATATGGCTACACCTTC; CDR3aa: CASSPDGGQLYGYTF
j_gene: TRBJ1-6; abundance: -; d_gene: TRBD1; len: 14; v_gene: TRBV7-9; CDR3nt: TGTGCCAGCAGCCCCCGGACAGGGACTTCACCCCTCCACTTT; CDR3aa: CASSPRTGTSPLHF
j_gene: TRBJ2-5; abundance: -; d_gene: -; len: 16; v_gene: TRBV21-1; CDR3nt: TGTGCCAGCAGCTCTCGACTAGCGGGGACCCAAGAGACCCAGTACTTC; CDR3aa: CASSSRLAGTQETQYF
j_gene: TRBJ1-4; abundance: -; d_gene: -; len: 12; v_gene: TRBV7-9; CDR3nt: TGTGCCAGCAGCTTAGACAGAGAAAAACTGTTTTTT; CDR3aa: CASSLDREKLFF
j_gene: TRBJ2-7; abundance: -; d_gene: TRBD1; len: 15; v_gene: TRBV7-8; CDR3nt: TGTGCCAGCAGCAGTTCAGGGGGCGCGACCTACGAGCAGTACTTC; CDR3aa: CASSSSGGATYEQYF
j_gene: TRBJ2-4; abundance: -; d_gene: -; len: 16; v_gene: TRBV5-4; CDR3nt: TGTGCCAGCAGCTCCCCGATAGGGGCTGCCAAAAACATTCAGTACTTC; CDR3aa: CASSSPIGAAKNIQYF
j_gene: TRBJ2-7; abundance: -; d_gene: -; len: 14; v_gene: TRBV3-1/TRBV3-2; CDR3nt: TGTGCCAGCAGCCGGACAGTGAACCACTACGAGCAGTACTTC; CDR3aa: CASSRTVNHYEQYF
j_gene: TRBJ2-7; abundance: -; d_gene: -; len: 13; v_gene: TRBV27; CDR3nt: TGTGCCAGCAGGCAAGGGGAATCCTACGAGCAGTACTTC; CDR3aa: CASRQGESYEQYF
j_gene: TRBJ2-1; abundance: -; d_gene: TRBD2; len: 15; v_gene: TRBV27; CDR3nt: TGTGCCAGCAGTTCAGTCAGGGAGGGGTACAATGAGCAGTTCTTC; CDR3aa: CASSSVREGYNEQFF
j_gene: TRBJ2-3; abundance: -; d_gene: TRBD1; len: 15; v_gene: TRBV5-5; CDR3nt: TGTGCCAGCAGCCCGGGGACAGTCTCAGGAGATACGCAGTATTTT; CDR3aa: CASSPGTVSGDTQYF
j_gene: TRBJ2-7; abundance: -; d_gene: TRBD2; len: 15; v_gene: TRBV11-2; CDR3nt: TGTGCCAGCAGCTTAGTCGTCGGGGGGGCCTATGGGCAGTACTTC; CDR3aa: CASSLVVGGAYGQYF
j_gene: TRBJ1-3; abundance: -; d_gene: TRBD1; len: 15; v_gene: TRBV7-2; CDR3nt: TGTGCCAGCAGCCGGGACAGTTACTCTGGAAACACCATATATTTT; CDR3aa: CASSRDSYSGNTIYF
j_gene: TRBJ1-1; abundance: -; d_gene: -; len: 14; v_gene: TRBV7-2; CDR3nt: TGTGCCAGCAGCTTATGGCGGGTAAAAACTGAAGCTTTCTTT; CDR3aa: CASSLWRVKTEAFF
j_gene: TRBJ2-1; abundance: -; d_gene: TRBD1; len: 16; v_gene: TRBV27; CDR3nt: TGTGCCAGCAGTGTTACCGGGACAGCCATTTACCATGAGCAGTTCTTC; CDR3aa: CASSVTGTAIYHEQFF
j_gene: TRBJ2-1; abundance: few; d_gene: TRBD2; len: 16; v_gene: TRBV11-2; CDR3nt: TGTGCCAGCAGCTTTGGCGGGAGGAGCTCCTACAATGAGCAGTTCTTC; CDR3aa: CASSFGGRSSYNEQFF
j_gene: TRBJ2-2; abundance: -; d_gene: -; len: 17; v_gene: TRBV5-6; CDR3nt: TGTGCCAGCAGCTTGGTACAGGTTGTTTGGAACACCGGGGAGCTGTTTTTT; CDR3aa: CASSLVQVVWNTGELFF
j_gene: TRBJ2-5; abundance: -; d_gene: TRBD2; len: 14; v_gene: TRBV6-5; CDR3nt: TGTGCCTCCCGGGGAGCGGGAGTAAGAGAGACCCAGTACTTC; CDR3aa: CASRGAGVRETQYF
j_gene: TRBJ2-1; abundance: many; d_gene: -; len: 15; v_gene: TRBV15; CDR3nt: TGTGCCACCAGCAGAGATAGCGGACCCTACAATGAGCAGTTCTTC; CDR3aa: CATSRDSGPYNEQFF
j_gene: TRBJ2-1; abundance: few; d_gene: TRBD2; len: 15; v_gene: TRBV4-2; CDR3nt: TGTGCCAGCAGCCCCCGAGTAGCGGGACCAAATGAGCAGTTCTTC; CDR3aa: CASSPRVAGPNEQFF
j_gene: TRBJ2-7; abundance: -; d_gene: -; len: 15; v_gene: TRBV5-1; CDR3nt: TGCGCCAGCAGCTGGGATCCGGGACTTGGGTACGAGCAGTACTTC; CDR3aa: CASSWDPGLGYEQYF
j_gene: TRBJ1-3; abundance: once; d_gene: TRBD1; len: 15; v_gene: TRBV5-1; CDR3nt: TGCGCCAGCAGCTTGGTACAGGGGCGGGGAAACACCATATATTTT; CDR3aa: CASSLVQGRGNTIYF
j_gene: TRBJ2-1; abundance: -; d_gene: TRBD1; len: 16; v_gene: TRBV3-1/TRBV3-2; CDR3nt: TGTGCCAGCAGCCAAGATGGGGGGACAGGGCACGATGAGCAGTTCTTC; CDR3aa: CASSQDGGTGHDEQFF
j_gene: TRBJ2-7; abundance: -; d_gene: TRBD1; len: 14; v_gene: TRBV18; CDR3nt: TGTGCCAGCTTCCGTGGACAGGAGCCCTACGAGCAGTACTTC; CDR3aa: CASFRGQEPYEQYF
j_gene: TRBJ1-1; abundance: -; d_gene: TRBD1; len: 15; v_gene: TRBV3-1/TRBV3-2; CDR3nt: TGTGCCAGCACCCCAAATCCTACCGGGACAGAGGTAGCTTTCTTT; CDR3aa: CASTPNPTGTEVAFF
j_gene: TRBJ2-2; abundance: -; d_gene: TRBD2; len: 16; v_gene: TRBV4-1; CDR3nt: TGCGCCAGCAGCCTACCAAGGGGGACTAGCGCCGGGGAGCTGTTTTTT; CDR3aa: CASSLPRGTSAGELFF
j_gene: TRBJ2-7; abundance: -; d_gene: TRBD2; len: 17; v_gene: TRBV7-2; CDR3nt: TGTGCCAGCAGCTTAGCGAGGACTAGTATCATCTCCTACGAGCAGTACTTC; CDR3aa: CASSLARTSIISYEQYF